This TCR beta chain emerged from a study of OX40 agonist ivuxolimab in advanced cancers. At the level of the study: Among those treated, three patients had partial responses, one with hepatocellular carcinoma and two with cutaneous melanoma.

Notes on the study in general: In general, CD8+ T cells held more expanded clones than CD4+ did, on average. With doses of 0.1 to 3.0 mg/kg, CD4+ and CD8+ blood T cells had undergone clonal expansion by week 6. Not determined was the antigen specificity of the expanded peripheral T cells.

With respect to this clone: Its antigen is as yet unknown.

The data were produced by immunoSEQ multiplex PCR, yet TCRdb's version contains in-frame clones alone and is incomplete. The sample gives roughly 80,000 clones, approximately 85% of which show up once; roughly 2.2% is in the top ten. J gave up 5 bases and V 4 bases, and 7 bases lay outside the gene matches. Germline lookup yields CDR1 MDHEN and CDR2 SYDVKM. This CDR3 spans 15 amino acids. The specimen comprised CD4+ or CD8+ T cells sorted from blood, sampled in a trial of the OX40 agonist ivuxolimab. This clonotype originated in an adult with an advanced solid tumor such as melanoma, head and neck, liver or kidney cancer. V is TRBV28 and J is TRBJ2-2, with 7 bases fitting TRBD1. The CDR3 coding sequence is TGTGCCAGCAGTTCCGAGGGGGCGCGGACCGGGGAGCTGTTTTTT. This sequence encodes CASSSEGARTGELFF.